This entry lists 22 T cell receptor beta chains sequenced from one sample in a study of blood T cell repertoires in COVID-19. Sequencing used immunoSEQ multiplex PCR; TCRdb keeps in-frame clones, though not all of them. The sample shows 380,000 or so clones, 70% to 90% of them seen only once. The sample taken for sequencing was peripheral blood. All receptors derive from a woman aged 55-70 years with COVID-19, enrolled during active disease.

Comment on this clone: Other DNA variants within this sample encode the same CDR3. The CDR3 nucleotides are TGCGCCAGCAGCTTGCGAGGGGAGGAACCCCAGCATTTT. It is translated as CASSLRGEEPQHF. The rearrangement joins TRBV5-1 to TRBJ1-5; tentatively, D is TRBD1 (5 bases). CDR3 length equals 13 residues. Germline V lookup: CDR1 SGHRS, CDR2 YFSETQ. The V end lost 1 base, the J end lost 10 bases, and 12 bases lay between the germline ends.

This clone was recorded once. This chain links TRBV19 with TRBJ2-3; TRBD2 aligns across 7 bases. The CDR3 consists of 15 residues. Losses at the gene ends were 3 bases for V and 5 bases for J; bases not matched to a gene: 8. The germline V gene has CDR1 LNHDA and CDR2 SQIVND (reference sequence). Here the CDR3 reads CASSISSGVGDTQYF. CDR3 nucleotides: TGTGCCAGTAGTATTTCTAGCGGTGTGGGAGATACGCAGTATTTT.

This chain joins TRBV18 and TRBJ2-7, with TRBD1 matching over 8 bases. Trimming at V came to 3 bases and at J to 2 bases, leaving 9 bases not matched to a gene. The CDR3 has 16 amino acids. CDR1 KGHSH and CDR2 LQKENI come from the germline V gene. The CDR3 DNA reads TGTGCCAGCTCACCGAGGACAGGGTGGATAACCTACGAGCAGTACTTC. This encodes CASSPRTGWITYEQYF.

V and J are TRBV6-5 and TRBJ1-2; 10 nucleotides agree with TRBD1. The CDR3 is made up of 13 amino acids. The J segment lost 10 bases and the V segment lost 6 bases, leaving 8 bases of the junction unmatched. Germline assignment: CDR1 MNHEY and CDR2 SVGAGI. CDR3 residues: CASRRTGGLDYTF. In DNA, the CDR3 is TGTGCCAGCAGGAGGACAGGGGGATTGGACTACACCTTC.

The rearrangement uses TRBV4-1 and TRBJ2-3; the match to TRBD2 covers 13 bases. This CDR3 is built from 17 residues. The junction had 7 bases not matched to a gene; V was cut back by 1 base and J by 6 bases. Germline V lookup: CDR1 MGHRA, CDR2 YSYEKL. The CDR3 here is CASSQVPLAGGLDTQYF. DNA of the CDR3: TGCGCCAGCAGCCAAGTGCCACTAGCGGGGGGGCTCGATACGCAGTATTTT.

The gene calls are TRBV6-5 and TRBJ2-7, with a tentative D call TRBD2 (6 bases). The CDR3 is made up of 14 amino acids. The germline V and J ends were trimmed by 4 bases and 4 bases, with 14 bases remaining between them. The germline gives CDR1 MNHEY, CDR2 SVGAGI. DNA of the CDR3: TGTGCCAGCAGTTCCCCGGGAGCAAATTACGAGCAGTACTTC. Residues: CASSSPGANYEQYF.

The chain recombines TRBV2 with TRBJ1-4; a possible D gene is TRBD1 (6 bases). The V end lost 6 bases, the J end lost 4 bases, and 9 bases lay between the germline ends. CDR1 and CDR2 from the germline V gene are SNHLY and FYNNEI. The CDR3 is made up of 13 amino acids. CDR3 DNA sequence: TGTGCCAGCAGGAGGACAGATAATGAAAAACTGTTTTTT. Protein product: CASRRTDNEKLFF. The variable domain in full, with the rest retrieved from reference TRBV2 and TRBJ1-4, is EPEVTQTPSHQVTQMGQEVILRCVPISNHLYFYWYRQILGQKVEFLVSFYNNEISEKSEIFDDQFSVERPDGSNFTLKIRSTKLEDSAMYFCASRRTDNEKLFFGSGTQLSVL.

The V and J genes are TRBV19 and TRBJ1-1; a weak D match, TRBD1 (6 bases). V lost 4 bases, J lost 1 base, and 13 bases lay in between. CDR3 length: 15 amino acids. Germline V gives CDR1 LNHDA, CDR2 SQIVND (reference sequence). CDR3 amino acids: CASSTWGQRNTEAFF. Written as DNA, the CDR3 is TGTGCCAGTAGTACCTGGGGACAACGGAACACTGAAGCTTTCTTT. Supplemented by reference TRBV19 and TRBJ1-1, the full variable domain reads DGGITQSPKYLFRKEGQNVTLSCEQNLNHDAMYWYRQDPGQGLRLIYYSQIVNDFQKGDIAEGYSVSREKKESFPLTVTSAQKNPTAFYLCASSTWGQRNTEAFFGQGTRLTVV.

This chain connects TRBV7-9 to TRBJ2-1; D perhaps matches TRBD2 (7 bases). The V end was cut by 4 bases, the J end by 7 bases, with 11 bases between. The CDR3 consists of 13 residues. Germline V gene sequence: CDR1 SEHNR, CDR2 FQNEAQ (reference sequence). In DNA form, the CDR3 reads TGTGCCAGCAGCTCCGGGGGGCCGAATGAGCAGTTCTTC. As protein: CASSSGGPNEQFF.

A note on this clone: The germline gene is not matched at one end of the junction; a read error may be the cause. V and J are TRBV27 and TRBJ2-7; D uncertain. The CDR3 sequence is 15 residues long. Germline V CDR1 and CDR2: MNHEY, SMNVEV (reference sequence). The DNA of the CDR3 is TGTGCCAGCAGTCTATCCTCGGTTCAAAATTACGAGCAGTACTTC. Translation gives CASSLSSVQNYEQYF.

The chain links TRBV10-3 to TRBJ1-2; 11 bases match TRBD1. The CDR3 contains 15 residues. Trimming cost V 7 bases and J 6 bases; bases outside gene matches: 10. Germline V CDR1 and CDR2: ENHRY, SYGVKD. CDR3 DNA: TGTGCCATCACTGGAGGACAGGGGGCGCGGGATGGCTACACCTTC. As protein: CAITGGQGARDGYTF.

The gene calls are TRBV7-2 and TRBJ2-1; 14 bases map to TRBD2. The CDR3 has 16 residues. Losses at the gene ends were 5 bases for V and 8 bases for J; bases not matched to a gene: 8. Looked up from germline, CDR1 is SGHTA and CDR2 is FQGNSA. CDR3 protein: CASSPTSGGAGHEQFF. CDR3 sequence (DNA): TGTGCCAGCAGCCCGACTAGCGGGGGGGCCGGGCATGAGCAGTTCTTC.

The chain uses TRBV19 and TRBJ1-2; 7 bases line up with TRBD1. This CDR3 has 15 amino acids. J lost 0 bases, V lost 3 bases, and 4 bases had no gene match. Germline V lookup: CDR1 LNHDA, CDR2 SQIVND (reference sequence). CDR3 in amino acids: CASSMLDRSNYGYTF. The CDR3, as DNA: TGTGCCAGTAGTATGCTGGACAGGTCTAACTATGGCTACACCTTC. Drawing the rest from reference TRBV19 and TRBJ1-2, the complete variable domain is DGGITQSPKYLFRKEGQNVTLSCEQNLNHDAMYWYRQDPGQGLRLIYYSQIVNDFQKGDIAEGYSVSREKKESFPLTVTSAQKNPTAFYLCASSMLDRSNYGYTFGSGTRLTVV.

V is TRBV27 and J is TRBJ1-3; TRBD1 agrees at 8 bases. Germline CDR1 is MNHEY and CDR2 is SMNVEV (reference sequence). CDR3 length equals 15 residues. The trim removed 6 bases at V and 8 bases at J, leaving 12 bases unmatched. CDR3 nucleotide sequence: TGTGCCAGCAGACCCTTTGGGACAGGCTGGGACACCATATATTTT. Amino acids: CASRPFGTGWDTIYF.

The chain employs TRBV10-3 and TRBJ2-1; possible D gene TRBD2, 6 bases. The CDR3 covers 12 residues. Trimming pared 6 bases from V and 6 bases from J, leaving 9 bases between. Germline loops: CDR1 ENHRY, CDR2 SYGVKD. The CDR3 region has the DNA TGTGCCATCAGGGAGGGCAGCAATGAGCAGTTCTTC. Amino acid sequence: CAIREGSNEQFF.

This chain links TRBV6-5 with TRBJ1-2, with 8 bases fitting TRBD1. Looked up from germline, CDR1 is MNHEY and CDR2 is SVGAGI. This CDR3 has 15 amino acids. V shed 2 bases, J shed 3 bases, and the junction held 5 bases outside the gene matches. CDR3 bases: TGTGCCAGCAGTTACCAACGGGGACAGGACTATGGCTACACCTTC. Encoded protein: CASSYQRGQDYGYTF.

The V call is TRBV3-1 (or the pseudogene TRBV3-2), the J call TRBJ2-4; TRBD1 is a possible D gene (5 bases). The length of the CDR3 is 16 residues. Germline assignment: CDR1 LGHDT and CDR2 YNNKEL (reference sequence). Trimming cost V 0 bases and J 3 bases, with 12 bases left between them. The CDR3 reads CASSQERDSYKNIQYF. The CDR3 region has the DNA TGTGCCAGCAGCCAAGAGCGAGACAGTTACAAAAACATTCAGTACTTC.

V gene TRBV5-4 combines with J gene TRBJ2-7, with D possibly being TRBD1 (6 bases). Germline loops: CDR1 SGHNT, CDR2 YYREEE (reference sequence). V was trimmed by 4 bases and J by 2 bases, leaving 13 bases between them. The CDR3 has 14 amino acids. CDR3 DNA sequence: TGTGCCAGCAGCCTACAGGGTAGGCCCTACGAGCAGTACTTC. Residues: CASSLQGRPYEQYF. Supplemented by reference TRBV5-4 and TRBJ2-7, the full variable domain reads ETGVTQSPTHLIKTRGQQVTLRCSSQSGHNTVSWYQQALGQGPQFIFQYYREEENGRGNFPPRFSGLQFPNYSSELNVNALELDDSALYLCASSLQGRPYEQYFGPGTRLTVT.

V gene TRBV19 combines with J gene TRBJ1-4, with a tentative D call TRBD1 (6 bases). This CDR3 has 15 amino acids. The germline gives CDR1 LNHDA, CDR2 SQIVND (reference sequence). Trimming removed 3 bases from V and 2 bases from J, with 10 bases in between. In DNA form, the CDR3 reads TGTGCCAGTAGTATCCGACAGGAGACTAATGAAAAACTGTTTTTT. This encodes CASSIRQETNEKLFF.

J is TRBJ2-7 and V is TRBV7-8; D gene uncertain. Germline assignment: CDR1 SGHVS and CDR2 FQNEAQ. The V gene lost 0 bases and the J gene lost 2 bases, with 11 bases spanning the gap. The CDR3 loop spans 15 amino acids. Here the CDR3 DNA reads TGTGCCAGCAGCTTAGCGCTTGCAGGCGCCTACGAGCAGTACTTC. Protein product: CASSLALAGAYEQYF.

J is TRBJ1-4 and V is TRBV30; D remains unclear. Trimming removed 2 bases from V and 6 bases from J, with 13 bases in between. CDR3 length: 14 amino acids. CDR1 and CDR2 from the germline V gene are GTSNPN and SVGIG (reference sequence). In DNA, the CDR3 is TGTGCCTGGAGTATGGGGAGAGGCTATGAAAAACTGTTTTTT. Amino acids: CAWSMGRGYEKLFF. Together with reference TRBV30 and TRBJ1-4, the CDR3 gives the full variable domain: SQTIHQWPATLVQPVGSPLSLECTVEGTSNPNLYWYRQAAGRGLQLLFYSVGIGQISSEVPQNLSASRPQDRQFILSSKKLLLSDSGFYLCAWSMGRGYEKLFFGSGTQLSVL.

As for this clone: Other DNA sequences of this sample code for an identical CDR3. This rearrangement joins TRBV7-3 to TRBJ2-2, with 7 bases lining up with TRBD1. This CDR3 region has 15 residues. After removal of 4 bases from V and 1 base from J, the junction contained 3 bases not matched to a gene. Germline CDR1 SGHTA, CDR2 FQGTGA. The CDR3 nucleotides are TGTGCCAGCAGCTCCGGGACAGTGAACACCGGGGAGCTGTTTTTT. It is translated as CASSSGTVNTGELFF.